Sequencing of this TCR beta chain was carried out in a study of OX40 agonist ivuxolimab in advanced cancers. Whole-study results and caveats: What antigens the expanded peripheral T cells recognized was never established.

To note about this clone: Its specificity is not known.

Profiled with immunoSEQ multiplex PCR; TCRdb holds only in-frame clones, not every one. The sample holds under 100,000 clones, roughly 83% seen once. Autoimmune disease history or systemic immunosuppression led to patient exclusion. The junction had 8 bases not matched to a gene; V was cut back by 5 bases and J by 8 bases. Germline V gene lookup returns CDR1 SEHNR and CDR2 FQNEAQ (reference sequence). This CDR3 spans 16 amino acids. This TCR was sampled from an adult with an advanced solid tumor such as melanoma, head and neck, liver or kidney cancer. This specimen was CD4+ or CD8+ T cells sorted from blood, taken in a trial of the OX40 agonist ivuxolimab. The chain uses TRBV7-9 and TRBJ2-1; 14 bases are shared with TRBD2. In DNA, the CDR3 is TGTGCCAGCAGCCGATCATTGGGACTAGCGGGGGATGAGCAGTTCTTC. Protein: CASSRSLGLAGDEQFF. Looking up the rest from reference TRBV7-9 and TRBJ2-1 gives the full variable domain: DTGVSQNPRHKITKRGQNVTFRCDPISEHNRLYWYRQTLGQGPEFLTYFQNEAQLEKSRLLSDRFSAERPKGSFSTLEIQRTEQGDSAMYLCASSRSLGLAGDEQFFGPGTRLTVL.